Listed below are T cell receptor beta chains from one sample, sequenced in a study of immune evolution from preneoplasia to lung adenocarcinoma. Measured with immunoSEQ multiplex PCR; TCRdb has only the in-frame clones, and not every one. The table records around 25,000 clones, 74% of them present only once. The specimen was FFPE invasive lung adenocarcinoma tissue. These receptors were collected from a person aged 55 to 69 with invasive lung adenocarcinoma. Some clones in this sample may be carry-over from other donors' samples. Both conserved end residues are part of each CDR3. A D gene is named only where the DNA matches it firmly. Clone size is not always given. Where it is, it says once, few, many or a class for expanded clones.

TRBJ2-2 | TRBV5-4 | TRBD1 | NA | TGTGCCAGCAACCCGGGACAGATAAACACCGGGGAGCTGTTTTTT | CASNPGQINTGELFF
TRBJ2-5 | TRBV5-1 | NA | NA | TGCGCCAGCAAAGGGACTGACGGGGAGACCCAGTACTTC | CASKGTDGETQYF
TRBJ2-2 | TRBV18 | TRBD1 | NA | TGTGCCAGCTCACCGGGACAGGGACAGAACACCGGGGAGCTGTTTTTT | CASSPGQGQNTGELFF
TRBJ2-4 | TRBV5-6 | NA | NA | TGTGCCAGCAGCTTTACGGGAGCCAAAAACATTCAGTACTTC | CASSFTGAKNIQYF
TRBJ2-7 | TRBV18 | NA | NA | TGTGCCAGCTCACCACCCGGACGTTCCTCAGGGGTCTACGAGCAGTACTTC | CASSPPGRSSGVYEQYF
TRBJ1-1 | TRBV7-2 | NA | NA | TGTGCCAGCAGCTTACGCGCAGGGATGGGAACTTTCTTT | CASSLRAGMGTFF
TRBJ2-7 | TRBV5-4 | NA | NA | TGTGCCAGCAGCTTGGTAAGCACACACGAGCAGTACTTC | CASSLVSTHEQYF
TRBJ1-3 | TRBV28 | NA | NA | TGTGCCAGCAGTTTCGTGGGGGCTGGAAACACCATATATTTT | CASSFVGAGNTIYF
TRBJ2-7 | TRBV18 | NA | NA | TGTGCCAGCTCACTGCAGGAGACCTACGAGCAGTACTTC | CASSLQETYEQYF
TRBJ1-1 | TRBV6-5 | NA | once | TGTGCCAGCTTCCGTACCATGAACACTGAAGCTTTCTTT | CASFRTMNTEAFF
TRBJ2-1 | TRBV9 | TRBD1 | medium-sized | TGTGCCAGCACCGGGACAGGGGGACACAATGAGCAGTTCTTC | CASTGTGGHNEQFF
TRBJ2-1 | TRBV10-1 | NA | NA | TGCGCCAGCAGTGAAATTGCGGCTAGTGTTGAGCAGTTCTTC | CASSEIAASVEQFF
TRBJ2-4 | TRBV30 | TRBD1 | few | TGTGCCCGGGGACAGAGCTTAGCCAAAAACATTCAGTACTTC | CARGQSLAKNIQYF